This TCR beta chain originates from a study of identical twins. Germline lookup yields CDR1 DFQATT and CDR2 SNEGSKA (reference sequence). The CDR3 runs to 15 residues. The ends were cut back, 0 bases at V and 0 bases at J, with 12 bases in the middle. Whole-study results and caveats: Cord blood beta clonotypes present at high abundance carried fewer insertions; no such pattern appeared in memory repertoires.

TCRdb re-analysed the 5' RACE reads in MiXCR, keeping a single row per CDR3 protein. The table lists a few hundred thousand distinct CDR3 sequences, roughly a tenth of them singletons. Of note for this clonotype: Its cognate antigen is unknown.

This sequence joins TRBV20-1 and TRBJ2-7, with D maybe TRBD1 (5 bases). The clonotype originates from a man over 45 in good health. The specimen sequenced was memory T cells sorted from blood. The CDR3 reads CSARDLDTFSYEQYF. CDR3 coding DNA: TGCAGTGCTAGAGATTTGGACACCTTCTCCTACGAGCAGTACTTC.